This TCR beta chain was sequenced in a study of shared clonotypes between healthy human individuals (dated by TCRdb to 2020 to 2021). About the investigation overall: The cohort included three men and a couple of women between 18 and 49 years of age. Different laboratories and diverse techniques were used to prepare libraries and sequence TCR repertoires, to increase sequencing depth and limit assay-specific biases. Between about 0.94 and 10 billion PBMCs per donor were obtained by leukapheresis. To estimate repertoire size and how much clonotypes are shared between individuals, the study performed deep sequencing of blood TCR repertoires from roughly five healthy adults.

The cysteine opens and the phenylalanine closes a CDR3 of 16 amino acids. The DNA shown is the 48-base CDR3, in frame from base 1. The germline V gene (reference sequence) supplies CDR1 MNHNY and CDR2 SVGAGI. The donors were healthy, HIV-negative adults who had no recently reported acute infections or vaccinations. Every donor was a Caucasian adult living in Nashville, Tennessee, USA. For unsorted samples, tens of millions of PBMCs were counted, and genomic DNA was extracted using the QIAamp DNA Blood Mini kit. After blood collection by leukapheresis, PBMCs were isolated using Ficoll-Histopaque density gradient centrifugation and then cryopreserved in the vapor phase of liquid nitrogen. Using the deep immunoSEQ assay, multiplex PCR amplified TCR CDR3 regions from genomic DNA. Extracted genomic DNA from each cell subset was spread evenly across all wells of several immunoSEQ 96-well plates, with each plate serving as a replicate. For unsorted PBMC, approximately 300 ng of genomic DNA, equivalent to about 30,000 T cell genomes, went into each replicate PCR. Unsorted PBMC genomic DNA was sequenced across ten immunoSEQ deep assay plates. Purified libraries were quantified with a Qubit 3.0 fluorometer, sized on a Bioanalyzer 2100, and re-quantified with the KAPA Library Quantification kit. A separate single-read 150-cycle Illumina NextSeq 550 flow cell was used to sequence each immunoSEQ 96-well plate. The study's processing was this. Because the immunoSEQ output included only junctional sequences and no quality scores, the filtering could not be the same as the filtering used for full-length reads. Sequences were annotated with PyIR, a Python wrapper for IgBLAST v1.9, using IMGT germline references to assign V/J genes and CDR3. Reads with weak V/J assignments (E-value above 1e-6), missing CDR3, stop codons, out-of-frame junctions, or ambiguous translated residues were removed. V3J clonotypes were defined as sequences sharing an identical inferred V gene, J gene, and CDR3 amino acid sequence. Percentage overlap between repertoires was calculated by dividing the number of shared unique clonotypes by the size of the smaller repertoire. RTK rarefaction, the Chao1 estimator, and Recon v2.1 estimates of unobserved clonotypes were used to assess repertoire richness. TCRdb re-hosts the immuneACCESS table, in-frame sequences only. Its copies lack some clones; in the studies checked, an unresolved V gene accounts for under half of them, and the cause for the rest is not known. That table gives V, J and clone size, and the DNA gave D and trimming. Present in this sample are about 490,000 clones, less than 80% of which were seen just once. The ten largest clones represent 10% to 15% of the sample.

General study outcomes and caveats: Sampling was limited to blood, and TCR repertoires in tissue likely differ from TCR repertoires in blood. Because the study included only a small number of donors, the genetic and exposure-history diversity represented was limited. Pairwise subsampling led to the expectation that sequencing depth would affect the degree of clonotype sharing among donors.

About this clone: No cognate antigen has been identified for it. A far larger clone is off by one base, so a read error is likely.

The sequencing input was PBMCs. The rearranged chain carries TRBV6-6 and TRBJ1-4; 10 bases in between match TRBD1. This receptor was obtained from a woman between 40 and 50 years old in good health. Some clones in this sample may be carry-over from other donors' samples. The DNA sequence reads TGTGCCAGCAGTCACTCGATGGGGACAGGGGTAGAAAAACTGTTTTTT. Its coded protein is CASSHSMGTGVEKLFF.